This entry concerns a single TCR beta chain. This sample stems from a study of blood T cell repertoires in COVID-19. Germline loops: CDR1 SNHLY, CDR2 FYNNEI. V gave up 9 bases and J gave up 4 bases; unmatched junction bases: 9. The CDR3 contains 14 residues. In the source study's methods: Amplification of reference gene primers was used by the study to estimate nucleated cell counts. The assay was immunoSEQ multiplex PCR, and TCRdb's table has in-frame clones only and misses some. The DNA was the basis for D and trimming; V, J and clone size are from that table. The sample shows approximately 77,000 clones, 80% of them seen only once.

The chain uses TRBV2 and TRBJ1-1; TRBD1 agrees at 9 bases. The sample consisted of peripheral blood. This receptor was identified in an older woman with acute or convalescent COVID-19. The CDR3, as DNA: TGTGCCAGTAGAGTTACAGGGGGCAGCACTGAAGCTTTCTTT. Its translation: CASRVTGGSTEAFF.